This T cell receptor beta chain was recovered during a study of high-grade serous ovarian cancer treatment subgroups. Tumor tissue was taken before any definitive surgery or chemotherapy was given. Method: immunoSEQ multiplex PCR; TCRdb's copy keeps in-frame clones and lacks some. This table has under 30,000 clones, around 84% appearing once. This clone has only a few counts. Germline values: CDR1 MNHEY, CDR2 SVGAGI. This CDR3 region has 11 residues. V was trimmed by 4 bases and J by 4 bases, leaving 4 bases between them. The chain is built from TRBV6-5 and TRBJ1-1; D is uncertain. Sequenced: tumor tissue. This TCR came from a human donor with high-grade serous ovarian cancer. The CDR3 loop reads CASSSSTEAFF. CDR3 DNA sequence: TGTGCCAGCAGTTCGAGCACTGAAGCTTTCTTT.